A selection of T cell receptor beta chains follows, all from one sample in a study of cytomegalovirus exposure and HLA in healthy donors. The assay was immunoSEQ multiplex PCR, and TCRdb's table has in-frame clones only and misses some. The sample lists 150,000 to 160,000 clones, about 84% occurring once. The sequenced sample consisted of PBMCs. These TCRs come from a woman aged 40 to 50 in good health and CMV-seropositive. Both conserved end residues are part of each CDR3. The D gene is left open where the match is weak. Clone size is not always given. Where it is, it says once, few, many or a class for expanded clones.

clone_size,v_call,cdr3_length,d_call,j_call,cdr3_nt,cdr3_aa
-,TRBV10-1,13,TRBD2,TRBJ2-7,TGCGCCAGCAGTGAAGTAGCGGGAGGTGAGCAGTACTTC,CASSEVAGGEQYF
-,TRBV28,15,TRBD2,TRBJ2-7,TGTGCCAGCAGTTTATATAGCGGGGCCCCCTACGAGCAGTACTTC,CASSLYSGAPYEQYF
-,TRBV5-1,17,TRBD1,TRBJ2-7,TGCGCCAGCAGCTCATCCGGGACAGGGGGCGGTGGCCACGAGCAGTACTTC,CASSSSGTGGGGHEQYF
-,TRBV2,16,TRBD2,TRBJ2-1,TGTGCCAGCAGTCTACGGACTAGCGGGACTCTTAATGAGCAGTTCTTC,CASSLRTSGTLNEQFF
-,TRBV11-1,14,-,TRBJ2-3,TGTGCCAGCAGCTTACTGAGGGGGACAGATACGCAGTATTTT,CASSLLRGTDTQYF
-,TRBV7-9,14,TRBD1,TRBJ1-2,TGTGCCAGCAGCACGACAGGGTTTAACTATGGCTACACCTTC,CASSTTGFNYGYTF
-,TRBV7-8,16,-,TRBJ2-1,TGTGCCAGCAGCTTCACGACTAGTCGCCCCTACAATGAGCAGTTCTTC,CASSFTTSRPYNEQFF
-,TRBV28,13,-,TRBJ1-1,TGTGCCAGCAGGTACAGGGAGAACACTGAAGCTTTCTTT,CASRYRENTEAFF
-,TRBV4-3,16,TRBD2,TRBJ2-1,TGCGCCAGCAGCCCCGGGACTAGCGGGAGGAACAATGAGCAGTTCTTC,CASSPGTSGRNNEQFF
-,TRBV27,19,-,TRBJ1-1,TGTGCCAGCAGTTCGCCCACCCGAACAGGGCCAGGAATGAACACTGAAGCTTTCTTT,CASSSPTRTGPGMNTEAFF
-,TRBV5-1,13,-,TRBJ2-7,TGCGCCAGCAGCAACAGGGCCACCTACGAGCAGTACTTC,CASSNRATYEQYF
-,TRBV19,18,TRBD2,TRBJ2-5,TGTGCCAGTAGTAGAATCCGTCAACTAGCGGATCACCAAGAGACCCAGTACTTC,CASSRIRQLADHQETQYF
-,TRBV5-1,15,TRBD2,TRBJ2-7,TGCGCCAGCAGCTCGAGCGGGAGTGGTGTCTACGAGCAGTACTTC,CASSSSGSGVYEQYF
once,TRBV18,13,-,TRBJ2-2,TGTGCCAGCTCACCACTACAAACCGGGGAGCTGTTTTTT,CASSPLQTGELFF
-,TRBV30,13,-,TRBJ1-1,TGTGCCTGGAGACCCAGGGTTTTTAGTGAAGCTTTCTTT,CAWRPRVFSEAFF
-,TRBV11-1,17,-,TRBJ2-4,TGTGCCAGCAGCTTAGAAGCGGCCCCCCTGGTCAAAAACATTCAGTACTTC,CASSLEAAPLVKNIQYF
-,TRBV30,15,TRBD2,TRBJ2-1,TGTGCCTGGGATACAGCGGGGCTCTCCTACAATGAGCAGTTCTTC,CAWDTAGLSYNEQFF
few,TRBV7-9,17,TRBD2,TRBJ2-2,TGTGCCAGCAGCTTAGCCCTGGCTAGCGGGAGTTCTGGGGAGCTGTTTTTT,CASSLALASGSSGELFF
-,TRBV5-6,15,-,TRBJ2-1,TGTGCCAGCAGCTTGGGAATAGCGCGAAAAAATGAGCAGTTCTTC,CASSLGIARKNEQFF
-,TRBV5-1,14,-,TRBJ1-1,TGCGCCAGCAGCTTGGATACAGGCCCTGGTCGCGCTTTCTTT,CASSLDTGPGRAFF
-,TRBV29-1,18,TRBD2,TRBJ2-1,TGCAGCGCCTCAGGGACTAGCGGGAGAAGCAGCTCCTACAATGAGCAGTTCTTC,CSASGTSGRSSSYNEQFF
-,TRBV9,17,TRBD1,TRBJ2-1,TGTGCCAGCAGTGCCGAGACCGGGACAGCCTCCTACAATGAGCAGTTCTTC,CASSAETGTASYNEQFF
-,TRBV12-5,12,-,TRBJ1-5,TGTGCTAGTGGTTTAGAGGATCAGCCCCAGCATTTT,CASGLEDQPQHF
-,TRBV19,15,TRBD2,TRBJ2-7,TGTGCCAGTAGTGGGATCGGCGGGAGAGGGAGCGAGCAGTACTTC,CASSGIGGRGSEQYF
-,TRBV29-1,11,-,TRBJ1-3,TGCAGCGTTGATCGTGGAAACACCATATATTTT,CSVDRGNTIYF
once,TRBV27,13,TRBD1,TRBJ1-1,TGTGCCAGCAGCTTGACAGGGGCCACTGAAGCTTTCTTT,CASSLTGATEAFF
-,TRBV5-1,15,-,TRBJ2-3,TGCGCCAGCAGCTTACCCAGCGGGACAACAGATACGCAGTATTTT,CASSLPSGTTDTQYF